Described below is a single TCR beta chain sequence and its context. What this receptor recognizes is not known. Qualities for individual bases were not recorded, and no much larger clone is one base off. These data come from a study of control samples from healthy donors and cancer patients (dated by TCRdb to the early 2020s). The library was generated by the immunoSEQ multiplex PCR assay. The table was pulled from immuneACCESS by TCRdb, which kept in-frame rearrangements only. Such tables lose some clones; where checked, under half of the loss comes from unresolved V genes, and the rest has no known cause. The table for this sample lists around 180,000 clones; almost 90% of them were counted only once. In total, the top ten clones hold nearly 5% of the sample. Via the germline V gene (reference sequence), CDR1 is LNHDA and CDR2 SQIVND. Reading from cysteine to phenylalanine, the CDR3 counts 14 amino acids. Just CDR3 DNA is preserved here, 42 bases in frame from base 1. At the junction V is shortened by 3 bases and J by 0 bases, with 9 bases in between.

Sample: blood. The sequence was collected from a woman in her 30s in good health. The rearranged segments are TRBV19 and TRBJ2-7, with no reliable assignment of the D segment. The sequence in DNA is TGTGCCAGTAGTATGAGTGGTTCCTCCTACGAGCAGTACTTC. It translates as CASSMSGSSYEQYF.